What follows are 27 T cell receptor beta chains derived from one specimen sequenced in a study of early T cells in non-severe SARS-CoV-2 infection (dated by TCRdb to the early 2020s). Library preparation was by 5' RACE. Sequencing relied on a NextSeq 500. The raw public data were reprocessed by TCRdb itself: fastp quality trimming at Q25, MiXCR clonotype calling, in-frame beta chains only. Every distinct CDR3 protein forms one entry, paired with its most common genes and DNA. The sample table holds 80,000 to 95,000 distinct CDR3 sequences, of which 14% were seen once. In total, the top ten clones hold roughly 6.5% of the sample. Sequenced material: whole blood. The receptors shown here come from an adult who was a healthcare worker with PCR-confirmed SARS-CoV-2 infection or an uninfected control (not recorded which).

This clonotype occurred a few times. The J gene is TRBJ2-1, the V gene TRBV28, with D maybe TRBD2 (6 bases). V was cut by 5 bases and J by 7 bases, with 12 bases left in between. The CDR3 has 13 amino acids. Germline CDR1 is MDHEN and CDR2 is SYDVKM. The CDR3 region has the DNA TGTGCCAGCAGTGATGGGGGGAGGAATGAGCAGTTCTTC. Its protein is CASSDGGRNEQFF. Full variable domain (missing parts from reference TRBV28 and TRBJ2-1): DVKVTQSSRYLVKRTGEKVFLECVQDMDHENMFWYRQDPGLGLRLIYFSYDVKMKEKGDIPEGYSVSREKKERFSLILESASTNQTSMYLCASSDGGRNEQFFGPGTRLTVL.

V is TRBV28 and J is TRBJ1-6; no firm D call. Trimming pared 2 bases from V and 12 bases from J, leaving 17 bases between. The CDR3 is 15 amino acids. The germline gives CDR1 MDHEN, CDR2 SYDVKM. The CDR3 region has the DNA TGTGCCAGCAGTTTAAGGTACTCTAAGCGGCGACCCCTCCACTTT. Encoded protein: CASSLRYSKRRPLHF.

V and J are TRBV11-2 and TRBJ2-3; D uncertain. Germline V gives CDR1 SGHAT, CDR2 FQNNGV. This CDR3 has 15 residues. The V end lost 1 base, the J end lost 2 bases, and 10 bases lay between the germline ends. CDR3 region: CASSLARSVTDTQYF. As DNA, the CDR3 is TGTGCCAGCAGCTTAGCCCGATCAGTCACAGATACGCAGTATTTT.

With respect to this clonotype: Because the CDR3 is missing its conserved closing phenylalanine or tryptophan, this is likely a read error. The chain combines TRBV7-6 with TRBJ2-2; D is uncertain. The V and J ends lost 5 bases and 4 bases respectively, with 14 bases between them. This CDR3 contains 15 residues. The germline CDR1 and CDR2 sequences are SGHVS and FNYEAQ. The CDR3 coding sequence is TGTGCCAGCAGCGTCCGTGCTACCGGCACCGGGGAGCTGTTTCTT. Its translation: CASSVRATGTGELFL.

As concerns this clonotype: Relative to the germline gene, one junction end is altered; a read error may explain this. The chain carries TRBV27 and TRBJ1-5; no definite D call. The CDR3 covers 13 residues. Germline CDR1 reads MNHEY; CDR2 reads SMNVEV (reference sequence). The CDR3 here is CASSLLSNQPQLF. The DNA for the CDR3 is TGTGCCAGCAGTTTACTTAGCAATCAGCCCCAGCTTTTT.

This clonotype was observed a handful of times. The chain is built from TRBV20-1 and TRBJ1-5; D is ambiguous. The V and J ends lost 0 bases and 4 bases respectively, with 16 bases between them. The CDR3 loop spans 16 amino acids. Germline CDR1 and CDR2: DFQATT and SNEGSKA (reference sequence). CDR3 sequence: CSARDGSSGLNQPQHF. The CDR3 bases are TGCAGTGCTAGAGATGGGAGTAGTGGCCTTAATCAGCCCCAGCATTTT.

This clonotype was counted at least ten times. V gene TRBV5-6 combines with J gene TRBJ2-7; D is possibly TRBD1 or TRBD2 (5 bases each). Looked up from germline, CDR1 is SGHDT and CDR2 is YYEEEE. CDR3 size: 14 residues. V lost 2 bases and J lost 5, with 14 bases in between. In nucleotides, the CDR3 is TGTGCCAGCAGCTTTCTAGCCTTCAGGGACGAGCAGTACTTC. Translating it yields CASSFLAFRDEQYF.

This clonotype was counted only a few times. The chain has TRBV9 and TRBJ2-7; 9 positions agree with TRBD2. The V segment lost 2 bases and the J segment 4 bases; nucleotides outside the gene matches: 10. This CDR3 region has 16 residues. Germline-derived CDR1 and CDR2 are SGDLS and YYNGEE. As DNA, the CDR3 is TGTGCCAGCAGCGTCGGAGGGAGACTAGCGGATTACGAGCAGTACTTC. As protein: CASSVGGRLADYEQYF.

This clonotype was seen a few times. The chain combines TRBV19 with TRBJ2-1, with 8 bases identical to TRBD1. J was trimmed by 2 bases and V by 8 bases; bases with no gene match: 2. The CDR3 runs 13 residues. Germline lookup yields CDR1 LNHDA and CDR2 SQIVND (reference sequence). CDR3 sequence reads: CASGRGPYNEQFF. For the CDR3, the DNA is TGTGCCAGTGGCAGGGGGCCCTACAATGAGCAGTTCTTC.

This clonotype was picked up a small number of times. The chain joins TRBV7-9 to TRBJ2-7; possibly TRBD2 for D (6 bases). This CDR3 is built from 14 residues. V was cut by 5 bases and J by 5 bases, with 16 bases left in between. CDR1 is SEHNR and CDR2 is FQNEAQ in the germline V gene (reference sequence). The CDR3 coding sequence is TGTGCCAGCAGCGCGACCGGGACTTCCCACGAGCAGTACTTC. Translation gives CASSATGTSHEQYF.

At least ten counts were recorded for this clonotype. The rearrangement uses TRBV20-1 and TRBJ1-2; unclear D gene. Germline values: CDR1 DFQATT, CDR2 SNEGSKA (reference sequence). Trimming took off 2 bases at V and 8 bases at J, with 18 bases between the two ends. CDR3 size: 14 residues. This CDR3 is CSARTPGNLRGYTF. The CDR3 DNA reads TGCAGTGCTAGAACGCCGGGCAACTTGAGGGGCTACACCTTC.

The chain employs TRBV4-3 and TRBJ2-1; D is possibly TRBD1 or TRBD2 (5 bases each). Germline V gene sequence: CDR1 LGHNA, CDR2 YSLEER. V shed 0 bases and J shed 8 bases, with 11 bases lying between them. This CDR3 comprises 14 residues. CDR3 DNA: TGCGCCAGCAGCCAAGAAGTGGGGGTGGATGAGCAGTTCTTC. It is translated as CASSQEVGVDEQFF.

The sample holds a few counts of this clonotype. This sequence joins TRBV7-2 and TRBJ2-2; perhaps D is TRBD1 or TRBD2 (5 bases each). Per germline, CDR1 SGHTA and CDR2 FQGNSA. V shed 5 bases and J shed 6 bases, with 16 bases lying between them. The CDR3 sequence is 15 residues long. CDR3 nucleotides: TGTGCCAGCAGCCCCCGGACGGGGCGGTCCGGGGAGCTGTTTTTT. Residues: CASSPRTGRSGELFF. The full variable domain, in which reference TRBV7-2 and TRBJ2-2 provide the parts outside the CDR3, is GAGVSQSPSNKVTEKGKDVELRCDPISGHTALYWYRQSLGQGLEFLIYFQGNSAPDKSGLPSDRFSAERTGGSVSTLTIQRTQQEDSAVYLCASSPRTGRSGELFFGEGSRLTVL.

This clonotype was picked up many times. This rearrangement joins TRBV11-2 to TRBJ1-4; 9 nucleotides align to TRBD1. Trimming cost V 4 bases and J 6 bases; bases outside gene matches: 6. Germline V gives CDR1 SGHAT, CDR2 FQNNGV. The CDR3 consists of 15 residues. In DNA form, the CDR3 reads TGTGCCAGCAGCTCCGACAGGGGGAGTTATGAAAAACTGTTTTTT. It codes for CASSSDRGSYEKLFF.

This clonotype showed up just once. V usage is TRBV7-2 and J usage is TRBJ1-6, with D hard to call. V was clipped by 8 bases and J by 7 bases, with 9 bases between them. This CDR3 comprises 12 residues. From germline, CDR1 is SGHTA and CDR2 FQGNSA. CDR3 in amino acids: CASRAGNSPLHF. The CDR3 DNA follows: TGTGCCAGCCGCGCCGGCAATTCACCCCTCCACTTT.

The genes are TRBV2 and TRBJ2-5; perhaps TRBD2 as D (5 bases). The ends were cut back, 6 bases at V and 4 bases at J, with 15 bases in the middle. This CDR3 comprises 14 residues. Germline V gene sequence: CDR1 SNHLY, CDR2 FYNNEI. CDR3 protein: CASRPERAGETQYF. The DNA for the CDR3 is TGTGCCAGCAGACCTGAGAGGGCTGGAGAGACCCAGTACTTC.

The genes are TRBV6-4 and TRBJ2-2; D is uncertain. Germline V lookup: CDR1 MRHNA, CDR2 SNTAGT. The CDR3 is made up of 16 amino acids. V lost 4 bases and J lost 1, with 13 bases in between. The DNA for the CDR3 is TGTGCCAGCAGTGGGTCCTCCGGTTGGAACACCGGGGAGCTGTTTTTT. This encodes CASSGSSGWNTGELFF.

This clonotype was counted a few times. The rearrangement joins TRBV20-1 to TRBJ2-7, with D maybe TRBD2 (6 bases). V dropped 3 bases and J dropped 6 bases, with 18 bases sitting between them. CDR1 is DFQATT and CDR2 is SNEGSKA in the germline V gene (reference sequence). The CDR3 runs 14 residues. Here the CDR3 reads CSASAPAGLPEQYF. CDR3 DNA: TGCAGTGCTAGTGCCCCTGCGGGGCTTCCCGAGCAGTACTTC.

This clonotype has a count of ten or more. The chain couples TRBV27 to TRBJ1-2, with 10 bases matching TRBD1. The CDR3 has 14 residues. The germline V gene encodes CDR1 MNHEY and CDR2 SMNVEV (reference sequence). The V gene end was trimmed by 5 bases and the J gene end by 5 bases; junction bases not matched to a gene: 5. CDR3 bases: TGTGCCAGCAGTCCCCGGACAGGGGGTTATGGCTACACCTTC. The encoded protein is CASSPRTGGYGYTF.

This clonotype was observed a few times. The chain has TRBV10-1 and TRBJ2-3; a weak D match, TRBD1 (5 bases). Germline V gene sequence: CDR1 WNHNN, CDR2 SYGVQD (reference sequence). The length of the CDR3 is 14 residues. V was pared by 6 bases and J by 6 bases, with 16 bases between. Written as DNA, the CDR3 is TGCGCCAGCAGCGCAGGACAACATGGGGATACGCAGTATTTT. Translated: CASSAGQHGDTQYF.

This clonotype was observed a few times. The V call is TRBV5-5, the J call TRBJ1-1; D call uncertain. Germline CDR1 SGHKS, CDR2 YYEKEE (reference sequence). The CDR3 runs 17 residues. V lost 4 bases and J lost 3, with 22 bases in between. CDR3 sequence: CASSHGPRGNLHTEAFF. In DNA form, the CDR3 reads TGTGCCAGCAGCCACGGGCCAAGAGGGAATTTACACACTGAAGCTTTCTTT.

This clonotype was seen only a few times. The genes are TRBV10-3 and TRBJ2-3, with D possibly being TRBD2 (5 bases). CDR1 ENHRY and CDR2 SYGVKD come from the germline V gene. CDR3 length: 14 residues. Trimming shortened V by 3 bases and J by 2 bases, and 9 bases separated the two germline ends. In nucleotides, the CDR3 is TGTGCCATCAGTGAAATCGGGGACACAGATACGCAGTATTTT. Translating it yields CAISEIGDTDTQYF.

V is TRBV27 and J is TRBJ1-2; D unclear. The germline V and J ends were trimmed by 6 bases and 2 bases, with 13 bases remaining between them. CDR3 length: 14 residues. The germline CDR1 and CDR2 sequences are MNHEY and SMNVEV (reference sequence). CDR3 amino acids: CASSATGLNYGYTF. The CDR3 nucleotides are TGTGCCAGCAGCGCTACCGGGCTAAACTATGGCTACACCTTC.

This clonotype turned up a few times. The chain combines TRBV20-1 with TRBJ2-7, with a possible D match to TRBD1 (6 bases). Germline CDR1 reads DFQATT; CDR2 reads SNEGSKA (reference sequence). The CDR3 runs 12 residues. V was cut by 6 bases and J by 4 bases, with 13 bases left in between. CDR3 region: CSAGDIFYEQYF. DNA for the CDR3: TGCAGTGCCGGGGACATTTTTTACGAGCAGTACTTC.

This clonotype came up a few times. The chain employs TRBV29-1 and TRBJ2-3, with D unclear. Germline CDR1 reads SQVTM; CDR2 reads ANQGSEA. This CDR3 comprises 13 residues. Trimming left V 6 bases short and J 0 bases short, with 10 bases between. The CDR3 DNA reads as TGCAGCGTCGCAGAAGGTAGCACAGATACGCAGTATTTT. Amino acids: CSVAEGSTDTQYF.

This clonotype was seen only a few times. The CDR3 DNA is TGCGCCAGCAGCCAACCCCCCACCGACCTAGGGAATAGGAACACCGGGGAGCTGTTTTTT. This codes for CASSQPPTDLGNRNTGELFF. The rearrangement uses TRBV4-3 and TRBJ2-2; D remains unclear. The V end lost 2 bases, the J end lost 1 base, and 23 bases lay between the germline ends. From germline, CDR1 is LGHNA and CDR2 YSLEER. This CDR3 is 20 amino acids long.

This clonotype was detected only a few times. This rearrangement joins TRBV29-1 to TRBJ2-6; 7 nucleotides match TRBD1. The CDR3 length is 16 residues. Trimming removed 4 bases from V and 0 bases from J; junction bases left unmatched: 6. Germline loops: CDR1 SQVTM, CDR2 ANQGSEA. In nucleotides, the CDR3 is TGCAGCGTTGTTACAGGGGCCCACTCTGGGGCCAACGTCCTGACTTTC. Translated, it gives CSVVTGAHSGANVLTF.